The T cell receptor (beta chain) under discussion was sequenced for a study of blood T cell repertoires in COVID-19. In the study overall: Specimens from acute and convalescent COVID-19 originated in the United States, Italy and Spain. T cells, B-cell-depleted T cells, or PBMCs supplied cDNA or gDNA.

From germline, CDR1 is SGHNT and CDR2 YENEEA. The V gene end was trimmed by 5 bases and the J gene end by 7 bases; junction bases not matched to a gene: 7. This CDR3 is built from 14 residues. The authors' processing: Scientists estimated how many nucleated cells there were by amplifying reference gene primers. The assay was immunoSEQ multiplex PCR, and TCRdb's table has in-frame clones only and misses some. The DNA was the basis for D and trimming; V, J and clone size are from that table. The sample includes tens of thousands of clones, 80% to 90% seen only once; the top ten take less than 45%. The origin of this receptor is a human donor in a cohort sampled during active COVID-19. The sequenced material came from peripheral blood. The chain has TRBV11-3 and TRBJ1-4; 7 positions agree with TRBD1. The CDR3 nucleotides are TGTGCCAGCAGCGACCCTGACAGGGTTGAAAAACTGTTTTTT. Translated, it gives CASSDPDRVEKLFF.